This note documents a single T cell receptor (beta chain) sequence. Its cognate antigen has yet to be identified. Per-base qualities were not stored, and no clone one base away is much larger. The data belong to a study of cytotoxic CD8 clonotypes in ibrutinib-treated CLL (dated by TCRdb to the early 2020s). A note on the overall study: In this cohort, more than 14 patients were treatment-naive and more than 9 were relapsed/refractory, while some 18 had unmutated IGHV. Partial responses were observed in about 25 patients and complete responses in 2; after a median follow-up of roughly 72 months, remission was maintained in 14 patients and progression was observed in approximately 12. Samples at response were collected after a median of about twelve months of treatment, with a range of about 6 to 36 months. An average of around 250,000 productive templates and some 99,000 productive rearrangements was obtained per sample. Of the roughly 86 participants in the trial, about two dozen had longitudinal samples available. Cryopreserved peripheral blood mononuclear cells were collected before treatment, at response, and at either disease progression or sustained remission. The investigation overall reported the following: Public clonotypes were rare and either shrank or stayed stable during treatment, and the rise in clonality at ibrutinib response reflected expansion of private clonotypes. Clonality increased at ibrutinib response, stayed stable in sustained remission, and fell back toward baseline at progression. Lymph node repertoires were not examined, and the timing of sampling was not matched between patients in sustained remission and those whose disease progressed. Baseline clonality exceeded that of age-matched healthy donors and correlated strongly with circulating CD8+ T-cell counts.

A MiSeq instrument was used for deep resolution sequencing, which targeted depths ranging from 1 in 1 million up to 1 in 200,000 T cells, with coverage averaging 10x for each clonotype. The immunoSEQ hsTCRB Kit was used to generate the TCR beta libraries. On the authors' methods: The data were analyzed with ImmunoSEQ Analyzer and ImmunoSEQ Data Assistant, and V, D and J gene assignments followed IMGT definitions. Clonality, which ranges from 0 to 1, was calculated by subtracting the normalized Shannon entropy of productive rearrangement frequencies from one. Public clonotype analysis was restricted to overrepresented clonotypes comprising at least 0.05% of each patient's repertoire. Repertoires from thirteen age-matched healthy donors in immuneACCESS were used as clonality controls. TCRdb mirrors the immuneACCESS table, restricted to in-frame sequences. Some clones are absent from its copies; in checked studies, under half trace to an unresolved V gene, and the reason for the others is unknown. V and J calls and clone size are copied from that table; D and trimming were computed from the DNA. For this sample the table gives tens of thousands of clones, of which 70% to 90% were detected only once. In total, the top ten clones hold roughly 5% of the sample.

For TCR beta library preparation, 2 to 2.5 micrograms of genomic DNA were isolated from cryopreserved PBMCs. Longitudinal blood samples from CLL patients on ibrutinib monotherapy underwent high-throughput TCR beta sequencing. The patients took part in an open-label, single-center phase 2 trial of ibrutinib monotherapy. The junction shows trimming of 1 base on V and 8 bases on J, plus 12 bases between the germline ends. From a lookup of the germline V gene, CDR1 and CDR2 are SGHTA and FQGTGA. The CDR3 has 14 amino acids, counting the end cysteine and phenylalanine. Only the CDR3 region is kept as DNA, spanning 42 bases read in frame from base 1.

Sequenced material: PBMCs, taken before ibrutinib treatment. In this chain, TRBV7-3 is recombined with TRBJ2-1; the D gene could be TRBD1 or TRBD2, each one agreeing over 7 bases. This sequence originates from a human donor with chronic lymphocytic leukemia. The CDR3 reads CASSLMPGGDEQFF. The DNA sequence is given as TGTGCCAGCAGCTTAATGCCAGGGGGGGATGAGCAGTTCTTC.